This TCR beta chain was identified during a study of T cell responses to AZD1222 COVID-19 vaccine. Findings and limits, study-wide: No day 14 peak samples; only post-peak repertoires were characterized. Donors in the cohort were predominantly white British and more often female, and clonal diversity was possibly underestimated.

V was cut by 1 base and J by 7 bases, with 16 bases left in between. There are 15 residues in the CDR3. Germline V CDR1 and CDR2: SGHDT, YYEEEE. Clones were read by immunoSEQ multiplex PCR, and TCRdb kept only the in-frame ones, dropping some. The table records 90,000 to 120,000 clones, 75% to 90% of them present only once. About this clone: Its specificity is unknown.

This rearrangement joins TRBV5-6 to TRBJ2-3; D is perhaps TRBD1 or TRBD2 (6 bases each). This sequence was found in an adult in good health. The sample in question was peripheral blood, obtained on day 0 of AZD1222 vaccination. CDR3 amino acids: CASSLRGAGVNTQYF. CDR3 bases: TGTGCCAGCAGCTTGAGGGGGGCAGGGGTGAATACGCAGTATTTT.